This is a list of T cell receptor beta chains from one sample in a study of neurological immune-mediated disorders. TCRdb re-derived calls from the 5' RACE reads in MiXCR, one entry per CDR3 protein. This table holds approximately 30,000 distinct CDR3 sequences, under 7% found once. Sequencing input: PBMCs. These receptors originate from a woman aged 45 to 65 in good health. The CDR3 runs from the conserved cysteine through the conserved F or W. Fields, in order: CDR3 DNA, CDR3 protein, J gene, V gene, D gene, clone size. The D gene is left open where the match is weak. For some rows the clone size is stated as once, few or many, or as a class when expanded; others skip it.

TGTGCCATCAGGGGGACTAGCGGGAGAGGGGCCCTCTACGAGCAGTACTTC,CAIRGTSGRGALYEQYF,TRBJ2-7,TRBV10-3,TRBD2,many
TGCAGTGGGTGGGGCACTGAAGCTTTCTTT,CSGWGTEAFF,TRBJ1-1,TRBV20-1,-,many
TGTGCCAGCAGCTACGGCGGGATCAGGTCCTACGAGCAGTACTTC,CASSYGGIRSYEQYF,TRBJ2-7,TRBV7-2,-,many
TGCGCCAGCAGCTTGGGGACTAGCGGGGGGATTGGCACAGATACGCAGTATTTT,CASSLGTSGGIGTDTQYF,TRBJ2-3,TRBV5-1,TRBD2,many
TGCAGTGCTAGCTGGCTAGCGGGAGGGCTTGGGGGGGGGGTCCATGAGCAGTTCTTC,CSASWLAGGLGGGVHEQFF,TRBJ2-1,TRBV20-1,TRBD2,many
TGTGCCAGCTCACCATTAACCCCGTTCCGGGGGCCTGGGGCCAACGTCCTGACTTTC,CASSPLTPFRGPGANVLTF,TRBJ2-6,TRBV18,-,many
TGTGCCAGCAGCCAAACAGGGCCCGATACGCAGTATTTT,CASSQTGPDTQYF,TRBJ2-3,TRBV7-9,-,many
TGTGCCAGCAGCCAGAGCGGGGGTAGAACAGATACGCAGTATTTT,CASSQSGGRTDTQYF,TRBJ2-3,TRBV4-2,TRBD2,many
TGCAGCGGCAGGGGGGTCTGGGGCTACACCTTC,CSGRGVWGYTF,TRBJ1-2,TRBV29-1,TRBD1,many
TGTGCCATCAGTGGGGGGGGGCCGAGTGAGGATGAGCAGTTCTTC,CAISGGGPSEDEQFF,TRBJ2-1,TRBV10-3,-,many
TGTGCCAGCAGCTTGTACACAGGGCCCAATCTCGGGGAGCTGTTTTTT,CASSLYTGPNLGELFF,TRBJ2-2,TRBV5-6,-,many
TGTGCCAGCGCTAAGACAGGGGTGGAAAAACTGTTTTTT,CASAKTGVEKLFF,TRBJ1-4,TRBV25-1,TRBD1,many
TGTGCCAGCAGCGTAGAAGTACAAACGCAGTATTTT,CASSVEVQTQYF,TRBJ2-3,TRBV9,-,many
TGTGCCAGCAGTTTACCAGGATCCTACGAGCAGTACTTC,CASSLPGSYEQYF,TRBJ2-7,TRBV28,-,many
TGCGCCAGCTCCCTGGGGGTATTGGTCGGCACAAATTACGAGCAGTACTTC,CASSLGVLVGTNYEQYF,TRBJ2-7,TRBV5-1,-,many
TGCAGTGCTAGACCCTCGGGACGGAAGAGCTCCTATAATTCACCCCTCCACTTT,CSARPSGRKSSYNSPLHF,TRBJ1-6,TRBV20-1,-,many
TGTGCCAGCAGCTTGGACGGGCTCGCCTCGTATTTT,CASSLDGLASYF,TRBJ2-3,TRBV7-8,-,-
TGTGCCAGCTCCGCTACAATCGATTTCACAGATACGCAGTATTTT,CASSATIDFTDTQYF,TRBJ2-3,TRBV18,-,many
TGTGCCAGCAGCTTAGTTAGTGGCGGCGAGCAGTACTTC,CASSLVSGGEQYF,TRBJ2-7,TRBV7-9,-,many
TGCGCCAGCAGCCCCGACAGACCGATCACTGAAGCTTTCTTT,CASSPDRPITEAFF,TRBJ1-1,TRBV5-1,-,many
TGTGCCACCAGTGATTACGACTACGAGCAGTACTTC,CATSDYDYEQYF,TRBJ2-7,TRBV24-1,-,many
TGTGCCAGCAGCCAAGACAGGGGCGGCTACACCTTC,CASSQDRGGYTF,TRBJ1-2,TRBV3-1,-,few
TGCAGTGCAAATTCCAGGGAGTGGAACACTGAAGCTTTCTTT,CSANSREWNTEAFF,TRBJ1-1,TRBV20-1,-,many
TGTGCCAGCAGCGAAGCCCCAGGGGTGAAGCTGTTTTTT,CASSEAPGVKLFF,TRBJ2-2,TRBV7-7,-,medium-sized
TGTGCCAGCAGGGCGGGACTAGCGGGGACCACTTTGCAGTTCTTC,CASRAGLAGTTLQFF,TRBJ2-1,TRBV27,TRBD2,many
TGTGCCAGCAGTCCATCCACATATACGCAGTATTTT,CASSPSTYTQYF,TRBJ2-3,TRBV28,-,many
TGTGCCAGCAGCCCTCAGGGTACCGGGAACTATGGCTACACCTTC,CASSPQGTGNYGYTF,TRBJ1-2,TRBV7-2,-,many
TGTGCCAGCAGCCGCGGGACTAGCGGGAGCACAGATACGCAGTATTTT,CASSRGTSGSTDTQYF,TRBJ2-3,TRBV7-3,TRBD2,many
TGCAGTGCTAGGAGTGACAGGGTATACTTT,CSARSDRVYF,TRBJ1-6,TRBV20-1,TRBD1,many
TGTGCCACCAGTGATCTAAGACGGGGAAGCGGGACCCAAGAGACCCAGTACTTC,CATSDLRRGSGTQETQYF,TRBJ2-5,TRBV24-1,TRBD2,many
TGCGCCAGCAGCGTAGGGACAGCCGGAGAGACCCAGTACTTC,CASSVGTAGETQYF,TRBJ2-5,TRBV5-1,TRBD1,many
TGCAGTGCTAGAAGGGCAGGGAGCAATCAGCCCCAGCATTTT,CSARRAGSNQPQHF,TRBJ1-5,TRBV20-1,-,many
TGTGCCAGCAGCCTCGCCTCAAAGTATGAGCAGTTCTTC,CASSLASKYEQFF,TRBJ2-1,TRBV7-2,-,many
TGTGCCATCAGGGTAGCGGGAGGGGAGACCCAGTACTTC,CAIRVAGGETQYF,TRBJ2-5,TRBV10-3,TRBD2,many
TGCAGCGTTGAGGGGACCGGTCAGGGATCATCCTACAATGAGCAGTTCTTC,CSVEGTGQGSSYNEQFF,TRBJ2-1,TRBV29-1,-,-
TGCGCCAGCAGCCCCGGGAGTACCTACGAGCAGTACTTC,CASSPGSTYEQYF,TRBJ2-7,TRBV5-1,-,many
TGCAGTGCCAAACCCCCTACCGGGACAGGGAGCCACGAGCAGTACTTC,CSAKPPTGTGSHEQYF,TRBJ2-7,TRBV20-1,TRBD1,many
TGCAGTGCTAGAAATAGCGGGAGGAAAAGCACAGATACGCAGTATTTT,CSARNSGRKSTDTQYF,TRBJ2-3,TRBV20-1,TRBD2,medium-sized
TGTGCCAGCAGCCAAGAGAGGCGGGTCGGCGGGAATGAGCAGTTCTTC,CASSQERRVGGNEQFF,TRBJ2-1,TRBV3-1,-,few
TGTGCCAGCAGTTTAGACGGGAGCGATGAGCAGTTCTTC,CASSLDGSDEQFF,TRBJ2-1,TRBV28,-,many
TGTGCCACCAAAGGGGTGGGGACTGAAGCTTTCTTT,CATKGVGTEAFF,TRBJ1-1,TRBV24-1,-,many
TGTGCCAGCAGCCCCGGGGGATACAATGAGCAGTTCTTC,CASSPGGYNEQFF,TRBJ2-1,TRBV7-2,-,medium-sized
TGTGCCAGCAGCTTAGCCGGTTTTACTGGTGAGCAGTTCTTC,CASSLAGFTGEQFF,TRBJ2-1,TRBV7-2,-,-
TGTGCCAGCAATGGCCAGGGGAGTCATGGCTACACCTTC,CASNGQGSHGYTF,TRBJ1-2,TRBV6-5,-,few
TGTGCCAGCAGGCGGGAAGCGGCGGGGACCGGGGAGCTGTTTTTT,CASRREAAGTGELFF,TRBJ2-2,TRBV6-1,-,many
TGTGCCATCGGGGGTGGGAGTAACAATCAGCCCCAGCATTTT,CAIGGGSNNQPQHF,TRBJ1-5,TRBV10-3,-,many
TGCAGTGCTAGAGATCTGGGGGGGACCACAGATACGCAGTATTTT,CSARDLGGTTDTQYF,TRBJ2-3,TRBV20-1,TRBD2,many
TGTGCCTGCGGCGGACTAGCGGGATACAATGAGCAGTTCTTC,CACGGLAGYNEQFF,TRBJ2-1,TRBV28,TRBD2,many
TGTGCCAGCAGCTTAAGTAGGCCCGCGGCAACAGATACGCAGTATTTT,CASSLSRPAATDTQYF,TRBJ2-3,TRBV7-2,-,many
TGCAGTGCTAGACGGCTAGCGGGAGGGAATGAGCAGTTCTTC,CSARRLAGGNEQFF,TRBJ2-1,TRBV20-1,TRBD2,many
TGTGCCAGCAGCGAAATCCCCGGGAGAGTTGGGGCCAACGTCCTGACTTTC,CASSEIPGRVGANVLTF,TRBJ2-6,TRBV7-3,-,many